The present T cell receptor beta chain was sequenced within a study of T cell responses to AZD1222 COVID-19 vaccine. CDR1 is SGDLS, CDR2 YYNGEE, per germline. The CDR3 is made up of 15 amino acids. The V end lost 3 bases, the J end lost 0 bases, and 7 bases lay between the germline ends. Profiled with immunoSEQ multiplex PCR; TCRdb holds only in-frame clones, not every one. The profile shows about 110,000 clones, about 87% of them singletons. Overall study results and limits: Clonal diversity was possibly underestimated, and white British individuals and females predominated among donors. CD4 TCRs associated with vaccination spanned spike, dominating at 160-218 and 743-854.

In the case of this clone: The antigen is not known.

The chain combines TRBV9 with TRBJ1-6; a weak D match, TRBD1 (5 bases). The specimen comprised peripheral blood, sampled on day 0 of AZD1222 vaccination. This receptor was identified in an adult in good health. The CDR3 sequence is CASSETASYNSPLHF. The CDR3 DNA follows: TGTGCCAGCAGCGAGACAGCCTCCTATAATTCACCCCTCCACTTT.